One TCR beta chain is described in this entry. These data are taken from a study of blood T cell repertoires in COVID-19. Generated by immunoSEQ multiplex PCR, the TCRdb table keeps only in-frame clones and is missing some. The repertoire includes some 200,000 clones, around nine tenths of them detected once, and roughly 3.3% sits in the top ten. The CDR3 is 14 amino acids. CDR1 is MDHEN and CDR2 is SYDVKM in the germline V gene. V was shortened by 6 bases and J by 8 bases, with 16 bases between the two germline ends. The chain has TRBV28 and TRBJ1-4, with a weak D call TRBD1 (6 bases). The clonotype comes from a man between 65 and 85 years old with acute or convalescent COVID-19. The source material was peripheral blood. DNA of the CDR3: TGTGCCAGCAGGGGTACCGAGAGGGGGGAAAAACTGTTTTTT. Encoded protein: CASRGTERGEKLFF.